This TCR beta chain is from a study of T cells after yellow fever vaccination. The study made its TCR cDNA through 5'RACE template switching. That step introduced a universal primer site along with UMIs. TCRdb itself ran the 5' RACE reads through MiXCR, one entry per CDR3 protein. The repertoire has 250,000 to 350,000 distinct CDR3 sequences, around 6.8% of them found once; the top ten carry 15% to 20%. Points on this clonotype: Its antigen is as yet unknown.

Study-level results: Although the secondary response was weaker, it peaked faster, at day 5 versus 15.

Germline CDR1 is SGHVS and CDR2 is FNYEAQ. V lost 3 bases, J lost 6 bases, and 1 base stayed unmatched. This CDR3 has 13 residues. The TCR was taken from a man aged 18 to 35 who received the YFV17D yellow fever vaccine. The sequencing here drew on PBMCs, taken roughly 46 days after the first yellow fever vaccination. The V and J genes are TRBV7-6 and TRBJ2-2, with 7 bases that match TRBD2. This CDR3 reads CASSFGGSGELFF. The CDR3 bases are TGTGCCAGCAGCTTCGGGGGGTCCGGGGAGCTGTTTTTT.